This TCR beta chain is from a study of cytomegalovirus exposure and HLA in healthy donors. This CDR3 is built from 16 residues. The ends were cut back, 2 bases at V and 0 bases at J, with 12 bases in the middle. Germline CDR1 SGDLS, CDR2 YYNGEE. 13 Jbeta primers and 60 Vbeta primers were used for the PCR. Clones were sequenced by immunoSEQ multiplex PCR, and TCRdb holds only the in-frame ones, with some missing. The sample has 130,000 or so clones; around 69% are singletons. Specimen: PBMCs. The chain is built from TRBV9 and TRBJ2-1; D unclear. The receptor was isolated from a woman between 40 and 50 years old in good health and CMV-seropositive. The DNA for the CDR3 is TGTGCCAGCAGCGTTGGGTTAGCAAGCTCCTACAATGAGCAGTTCTTC. Translation: CASSVGLASSYNEQFF.